Listed here are 5 T cell receptor beta chains from one sample, sequenced in a study of blood T cell repertoires in COVID-19. The data were produced by immunoSEQ multiplex PCR, yet TCRdb's version contains in-frame clones alone and is incomplete. This table holds some 300,000 clones, roughly nine tenths found once. Sequenced sample: PBMCs or T cells enriched from blood (not recorded which). Receptors were obtained from a woman aged 25-40 years who had recovered from COVID-19.

The chain is built from TRBV3-1 (or the pseudogene TRBV3-2) and TRBJ2-2; 9 positions match TRBD1. Unmatched junction bases numbered 6, after V lost 7 bases and J lost 6 bases. Germline lookup yields CDR1 LGHDT and CDR2 YNNKEL (reference sequence). The CDR3 is made up of 14 amino acids. CDR3 bases: TGTGCCAGCAAAGGACAGGGGAGAGCCGGGGAGCTGTTTTTT. It codes for CASKGQGRAGELFF.

V gene TRBV27 combines with J gene TRBJ1-6; D not certain. The V gene's germline CDR1 is MNHEY and CDR2 SMNVEV (reference sequence). The CDR3 sequence is 18 residues long. Deletions cut 0 bases from V and 7 bases from J, with 19 bases between. The CDR3 sequence: CASSLSLRQIGRNSPLHF. The CDR3 DNA is TGTGCCAGCAGTTTATCTTTGAGACAAATCGGTCGGAATTCACCCCTCCACTTT.

V usage is TRBV2 and J usage is TRBJ1-6; the D is unclear. Trimming stripped 6 bases from V and 5 bases from J, with 11 bases between. The CDR3 runs to 14 residues. Germline V gene sequence: CDR1 SNHLY, CDR2 FYNNEI. Here the CDR3 DNA reads TGTGCCAGCAGGCGGCTTACCAATAATTCACCCCTCCACTTT. This gives the protein CASRRLTNNSPLHF.

CDR3 in amino acids: CASSRKIQIPPYEQYF. In DNA form, the CDR3 reads TGTGCCAGCAGCCGAAAAATACAGATACCCCCCTACGAGCAGTACTTC. The genes are TRBV28 and TRBJ2-7, with D uncertain. V shed 6 bases and J shed 2 bases, with 20 bases lying between them. The V gene's germline CDR1 is MDHEN and CDR2 SYDVKM. The CDR3 is 16 amino acids. Together with reference TRBV28 and TRBJ2-7, the CDR3 gives the full variable domain: DVKVTQSSRYLVKRTGEKVFLECVQDMDHENMFWYRQDPGLGLRLIYFSYDVKMKEKGDIPEGYSVSREKKERFSLILESASTNQTSMYLCASSRKIQIPPYEQYFGPGTRLTVT.

This rearrangement joins TRBV7-8 to TRBJ1-5; a possible D gene is TRBD1 (6 bases). V was clipped by 5 bases and J by 7 bases, with 18 bases between them. In germline, CDR1 is SGHVS, CDR2 FQNEAQ. The CDR3 totals 15 residues. The CDR3, as DNA: TGTGCCAGCAGCAGCGGGGAGGGGGTGTGGCAGCCCCAGCATTTT. Translated, it gives CASSSGEGVWQPQHF.